This T cell receptor (beta chain) appears in the sequencing data of a study of cytomegalovirus exposure and HLA in healthy donors. In the PCR, 60 Vbeta and 13 Jbeta primers were used. How the authors handled the data: An analysis that came later counted 73 million or so unique TCR beta chains, 10 million to 12 million shared. Using immunoSEQ multiplex PCR, the repertoire was profiled, and TCRdb retains in-frame clones only, with some absent. V and J calls and clone size are as listed in that table; D and trimming were resolved from the DNA. The table has about 95,000 clones, about two thirds seen once. This clonotype originated in a man aged 55-75 years in good health and CMV-seronegative. The sample consisted of PBMCs.

This CDR3 reads CASSPWRSSGHNEQFF. DNA for the CDR3: TGTGCCAGCAGCCCCTGGAGGAGTAGCGGACACAATGAGCAGTTCTTC. The chain recombines TRBV28 with TRBJ2-1, with D possibly TRBD2 on 6 matching bases. Per germline, CDR1 MDHEN and CDR2 SYDVKM. Trimming removed 6 bases at V and 5 bases at J, with 20 bases between. The CDR3 contains 16 residues.